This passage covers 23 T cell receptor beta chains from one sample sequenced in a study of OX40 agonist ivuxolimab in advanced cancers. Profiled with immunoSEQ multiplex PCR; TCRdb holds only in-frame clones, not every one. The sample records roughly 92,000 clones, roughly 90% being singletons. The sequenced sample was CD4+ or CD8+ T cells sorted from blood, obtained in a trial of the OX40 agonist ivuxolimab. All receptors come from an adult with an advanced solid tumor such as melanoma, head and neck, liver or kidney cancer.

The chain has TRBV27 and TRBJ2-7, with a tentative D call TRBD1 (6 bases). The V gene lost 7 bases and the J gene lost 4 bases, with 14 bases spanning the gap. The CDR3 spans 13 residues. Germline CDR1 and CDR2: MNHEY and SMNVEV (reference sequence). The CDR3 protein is CASTSQGSYEQYF. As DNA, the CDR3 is TGTGCCAGCACTTCCCAGGGGAGTTACGAGCAGTACTTC.

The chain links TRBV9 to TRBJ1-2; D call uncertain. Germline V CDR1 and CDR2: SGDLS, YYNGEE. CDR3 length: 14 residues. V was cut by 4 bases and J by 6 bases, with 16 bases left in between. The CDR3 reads CASSYTGSSDGYTF. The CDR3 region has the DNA TGTGCCAGCAGCTATACCGGGAGCAGTGATGGCTACACCTTC.

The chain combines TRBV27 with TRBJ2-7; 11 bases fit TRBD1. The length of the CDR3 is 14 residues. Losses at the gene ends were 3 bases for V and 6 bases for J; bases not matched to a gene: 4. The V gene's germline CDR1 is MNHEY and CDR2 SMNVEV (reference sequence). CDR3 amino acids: CASSFGQGAVEQYF. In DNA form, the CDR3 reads TGTGCCAGCAGTTTCGGACAGGGGGCGGTCGAGCAGTACTTC.

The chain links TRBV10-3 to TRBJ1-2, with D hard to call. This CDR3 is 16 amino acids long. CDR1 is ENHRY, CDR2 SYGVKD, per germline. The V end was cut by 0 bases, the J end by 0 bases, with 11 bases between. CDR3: CAISESGFASNYGYTF. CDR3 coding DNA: TGTGCCATCAGTGAGTCAGGATTCGCCTCTAACTATGGCTACACCTTC.

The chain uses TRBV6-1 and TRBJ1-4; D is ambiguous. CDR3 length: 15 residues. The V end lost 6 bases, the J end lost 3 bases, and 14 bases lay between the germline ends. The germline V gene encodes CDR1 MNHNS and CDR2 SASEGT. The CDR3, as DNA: TGTGCCAGCAGAGTCTCCCGGAAGGCTAATGAAAAACTGTTTTTT. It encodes CASRVSRKANEKLFF.

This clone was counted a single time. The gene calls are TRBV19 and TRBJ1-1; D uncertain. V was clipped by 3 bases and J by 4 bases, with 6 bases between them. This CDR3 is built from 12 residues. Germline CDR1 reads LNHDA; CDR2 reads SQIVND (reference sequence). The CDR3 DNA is TGTGCCAGTAGTATGCCCGGCACTGAAGCTTTCTTT. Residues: CASSMPGTEAFF.

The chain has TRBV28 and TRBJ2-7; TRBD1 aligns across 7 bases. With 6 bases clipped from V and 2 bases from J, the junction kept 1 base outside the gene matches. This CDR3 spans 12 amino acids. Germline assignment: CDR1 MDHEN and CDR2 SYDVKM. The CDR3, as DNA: TGTGCCAGCAGCGGGACAGCCTACGAGCAGTACTTC. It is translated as CASSGTAYEQYF.

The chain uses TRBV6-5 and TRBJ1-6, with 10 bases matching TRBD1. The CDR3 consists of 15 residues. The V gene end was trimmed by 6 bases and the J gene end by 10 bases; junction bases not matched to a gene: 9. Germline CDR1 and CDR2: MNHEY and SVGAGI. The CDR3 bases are TGTGCCAGCAGCCCCGGGACAGGGGAAAACTCACCCCTCCACTTT. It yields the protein CASSPGTGENSPLHF.

CDR3 DNA: TGTGCCAGCCTGGCAGGGGTCTACGAGCAGTACTTC. It translates to CASLAGVYEQYF. This chain connects TRBV6-1 to TRBJ2-7; a weak D match, TRBD1 (6 bases). Germline V gene data show CDR1 as MNHNS and CDR2 as SASEGT. There are 12 residues in the CDR3. Trimming removed 8 bases from V and 3 bases from J, with 11 bases in between.

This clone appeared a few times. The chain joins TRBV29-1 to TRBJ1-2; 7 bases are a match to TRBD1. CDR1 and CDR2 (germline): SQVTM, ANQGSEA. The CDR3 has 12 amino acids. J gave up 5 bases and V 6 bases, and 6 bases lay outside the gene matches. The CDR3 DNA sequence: TGCAGCGTGGACGGGACAGATTATGGCTACACCTTC. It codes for CSVDGTDYGYTF.

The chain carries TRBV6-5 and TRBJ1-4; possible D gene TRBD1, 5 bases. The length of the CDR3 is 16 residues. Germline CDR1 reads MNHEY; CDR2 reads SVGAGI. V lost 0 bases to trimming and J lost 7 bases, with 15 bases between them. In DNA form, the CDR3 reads TGTGCCAGCAGTTACTCAGGGAGGACGGGGGGTGAAAAACTGTTTTTT. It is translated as CASSYSGRTGGEKLFF.

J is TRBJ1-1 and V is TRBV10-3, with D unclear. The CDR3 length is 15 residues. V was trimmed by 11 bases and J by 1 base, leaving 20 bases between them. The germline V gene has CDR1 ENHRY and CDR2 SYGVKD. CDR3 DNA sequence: TGTGCCTCATGGGGAGGGATGACCCCGAACACTGAAGCTTTCTTT. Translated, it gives CASWGGMTPNTEAFF.

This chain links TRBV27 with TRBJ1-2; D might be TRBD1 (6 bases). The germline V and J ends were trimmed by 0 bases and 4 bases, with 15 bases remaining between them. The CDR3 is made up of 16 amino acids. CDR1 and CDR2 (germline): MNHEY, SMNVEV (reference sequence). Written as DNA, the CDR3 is TGTGCCAGCAGTTTATCAGCCCATGGACAGTCCTATGGCTACACCTTC. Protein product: CASSLSAHGQSYGYTF.

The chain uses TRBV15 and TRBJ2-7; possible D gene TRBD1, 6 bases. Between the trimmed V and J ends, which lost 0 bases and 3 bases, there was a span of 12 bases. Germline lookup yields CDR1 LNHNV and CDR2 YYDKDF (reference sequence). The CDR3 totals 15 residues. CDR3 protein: CATSRDLTGRYEQYF. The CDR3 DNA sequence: TGTGCCACCAGCAGAGATTTAACAGGGCGCTACGAGCAGTACTTC.

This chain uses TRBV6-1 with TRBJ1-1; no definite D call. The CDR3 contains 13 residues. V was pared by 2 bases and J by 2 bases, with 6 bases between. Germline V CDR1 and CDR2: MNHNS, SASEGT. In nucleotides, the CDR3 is TGTGCCAGCAGTGAATGGGTAAACACTGAAGCTTTCTTT. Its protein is CASSEWVNTEAFF.

This CDR3 is CASSGLAEETQYF. CDR3 coding DNA: TGTGCCAGTTCGGGGCTAGCCGAAGAGACCCAGTACTTC. This sequence joins TRBV19 and TRBJ2-5; D might be TRBD1 or TRBD2, each matching 5 bases. This CDR3 contains 13 residues. Per germline, CDR1 LNHDA and CDR2 SQIVND (reference sequence). Trimming cost V 8 bases and J 3 bases, with 13 bases left between them.

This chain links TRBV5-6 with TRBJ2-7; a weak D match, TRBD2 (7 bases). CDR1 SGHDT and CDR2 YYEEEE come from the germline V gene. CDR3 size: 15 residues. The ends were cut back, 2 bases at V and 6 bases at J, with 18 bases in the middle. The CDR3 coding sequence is TGTGCCAGCAGCTTTAGGGGAGGGGGAAGGGCCGAGCAGTACTTC. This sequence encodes CASSFRGGGRAEQYF.

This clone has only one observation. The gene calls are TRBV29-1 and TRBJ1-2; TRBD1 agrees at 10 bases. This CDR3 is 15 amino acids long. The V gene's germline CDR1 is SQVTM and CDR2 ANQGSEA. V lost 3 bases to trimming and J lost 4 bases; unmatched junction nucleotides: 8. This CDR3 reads CSVDSDRGYSYGYTF. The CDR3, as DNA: TGCAGCGTTGACTCGGACAGGGGGTACAGCTATGGCTACACCTTC.

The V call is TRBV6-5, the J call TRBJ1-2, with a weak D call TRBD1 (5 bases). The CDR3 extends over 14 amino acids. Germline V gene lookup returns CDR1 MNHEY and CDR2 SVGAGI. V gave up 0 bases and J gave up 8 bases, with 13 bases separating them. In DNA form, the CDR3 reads TGTGCCAGCAGTTACTCGATGGGGGGGAACGGCTACACCTTC. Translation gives CASSYSMGGNGYTF.

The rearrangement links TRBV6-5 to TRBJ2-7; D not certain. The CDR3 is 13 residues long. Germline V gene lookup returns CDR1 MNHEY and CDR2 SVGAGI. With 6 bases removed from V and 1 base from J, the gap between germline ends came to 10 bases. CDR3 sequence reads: CASRHDDSYEQYF. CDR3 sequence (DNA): TGTGCCAGCAGACATGATGATTCCTACGAGCAGTACTTC.

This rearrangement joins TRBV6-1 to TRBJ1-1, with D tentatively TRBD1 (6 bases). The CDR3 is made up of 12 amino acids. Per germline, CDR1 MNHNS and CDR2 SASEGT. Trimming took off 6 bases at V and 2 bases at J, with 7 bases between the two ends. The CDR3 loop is CASRQGNTEAFF. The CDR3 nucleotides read TGTGCCAGCAGACAGGGTAACACTGAAGCTTTCTTT.

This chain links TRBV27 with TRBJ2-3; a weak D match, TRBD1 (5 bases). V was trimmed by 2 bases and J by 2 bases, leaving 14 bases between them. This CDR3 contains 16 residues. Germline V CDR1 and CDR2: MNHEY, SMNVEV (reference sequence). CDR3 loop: CASSLDFQGITDTQYF. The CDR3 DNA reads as TGTGCCAGCAGTTTAGACTTCCAGGGCATCACAGATACGCAGTATTTT.

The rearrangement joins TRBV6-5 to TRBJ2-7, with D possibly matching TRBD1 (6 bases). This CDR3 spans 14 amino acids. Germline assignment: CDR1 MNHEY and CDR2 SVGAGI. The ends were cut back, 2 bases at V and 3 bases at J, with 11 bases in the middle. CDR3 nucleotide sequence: TGTGCCAGCAGTTACACGGGCAGGGGCTACGAGCAGTACTTC. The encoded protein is CASSYTGRGYEQYF.